This record looks at one TCR beta chain sequence and its context. Its target is not known. TCRdb re-called the 5' RACE reads with MiXCR, one entry per CDR3 protein. This table holds 85,000 to 130,000 distinct CDR3 sequences, 12% found once. These data originate in a study of T-cell memory formation after mild COVID-19. The J segment lost 2 bases and the V segment lost 0 bases, leaving 4 bases of the junction unmatched. There are 15 residues in the CDR3. Germline CDR1 reads SEHNR; CDR2 reads FQNEAQ (reference sequence). Findings of the study overall: The study found contracting CD4+ clones mainly in CM and EM and contracting CD8+ clones in EMRA.

The receptor's source is an adult woman who had mild COVID-19 (a few samples of this study predate the infection). Cell type and time point are not known. This sequence joins TRBV7-9 and TRBJ2-7, with 7 bases fitting TRBD1. Material: PBMCs or a T cell subset sorted from them (not recorded which). CDR3 DNA: TGTGCCAGCAGCTTAGCGGGACAGCGGACCTACGAGCAGTACTTC. It specifies CASSLAGQRTYEQYF.